This record covers a single TCR beta chain. This CDR3 has 15 amino acids. V was cut by 0 bases and J by 0 bases, with 7 bases left in between. Germline CDR1 reads SGDLS; CDR2 reads YYNGEE. These data belong to a study of early stage breast cancer tumors. Each sample had two DNA replicates, approximately 0.5 ug blood or approximately 1.5 ug tissue. Produced via immunoSEQ multiplex PCR; TCRdb's table is partial and in-frame only. The repertoire holds about 9,900 clones, with roughly 60% as singletons. The V and J genes are TRBV9 and TRBJ2-1; D call uncertain. Sequencing was carried out using breast tumor tissue. This clonotype was sampled from a person between 55 and 69 years old with breast cancer. In DNA, the CDR3 is TGTGCCAGCAGCGTAGAGCGTAGCTCCTACAATGAGCAGTTCTTC. Protein product: CASSVERSSYNEQFF. The full variable domain, completed using reference TRBV9 and TRBJ2-1, is DSGVTQTPKHLITATGQRVTLRCSPRSGDLSVYWYQQSLDQGLQFLIQYYNGEERAKGNILERFSAQQFPDLHSELNLSSLELGDSALYFCASSVERSSYNEQFFGPGTRLTVL.